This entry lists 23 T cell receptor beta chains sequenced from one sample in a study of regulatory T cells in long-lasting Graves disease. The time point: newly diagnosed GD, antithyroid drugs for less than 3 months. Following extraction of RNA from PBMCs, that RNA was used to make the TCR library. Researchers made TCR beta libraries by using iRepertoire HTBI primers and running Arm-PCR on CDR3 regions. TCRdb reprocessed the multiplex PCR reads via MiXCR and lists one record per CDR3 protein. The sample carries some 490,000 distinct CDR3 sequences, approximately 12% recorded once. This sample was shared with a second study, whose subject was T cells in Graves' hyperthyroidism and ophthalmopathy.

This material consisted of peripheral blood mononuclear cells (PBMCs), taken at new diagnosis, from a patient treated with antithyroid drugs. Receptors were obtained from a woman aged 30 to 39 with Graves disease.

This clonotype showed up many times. The CDR3 sequence is CASREGWQTEAFF. CDR3 DNA sequence: TGTGCCAGCAGGGAGGGGTGGCAAACTGAAGCTTTCTTT. The chain combines TRBV2 with TRBJ1-1, with D possibly matching TRBD1 (5 bases). The CDR3 sequence is 13 residues long. Germline V gene data show CDR1 as SNHLY and CDR2 as FYNNEI. The V gene lost 6 bases and the J gene lost 5 bases, with 13 bases spanning the gap.

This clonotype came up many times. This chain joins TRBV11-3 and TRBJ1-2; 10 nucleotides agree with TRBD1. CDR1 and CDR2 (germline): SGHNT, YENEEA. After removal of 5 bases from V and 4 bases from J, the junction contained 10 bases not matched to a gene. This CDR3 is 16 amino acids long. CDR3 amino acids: CASSRTGGPRFYGYTF. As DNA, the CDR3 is TGTGCCAGCAGCCGGACAGGGGGTCCTAGGTTCTATGGCTACACCTTC.

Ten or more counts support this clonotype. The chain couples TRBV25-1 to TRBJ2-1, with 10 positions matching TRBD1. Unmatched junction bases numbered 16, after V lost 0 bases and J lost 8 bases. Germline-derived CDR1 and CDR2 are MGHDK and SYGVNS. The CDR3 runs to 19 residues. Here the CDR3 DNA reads TGTGCCAGCAGTGAATATCCCCGTCCGACAGGGGGCTTTTTCGATGAGCAGTTCTTC. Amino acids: CASSEYPRPTGGFFDEQFF.

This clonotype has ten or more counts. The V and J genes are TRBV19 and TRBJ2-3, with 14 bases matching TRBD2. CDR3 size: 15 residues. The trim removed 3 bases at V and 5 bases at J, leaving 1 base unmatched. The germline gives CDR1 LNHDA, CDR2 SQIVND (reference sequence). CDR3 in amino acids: CASSMTSGRGDTQYF. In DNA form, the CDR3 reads TGTGCCAGTAGTATGACTAGCGGGAGGGGAGATACGCAGTATTTT.

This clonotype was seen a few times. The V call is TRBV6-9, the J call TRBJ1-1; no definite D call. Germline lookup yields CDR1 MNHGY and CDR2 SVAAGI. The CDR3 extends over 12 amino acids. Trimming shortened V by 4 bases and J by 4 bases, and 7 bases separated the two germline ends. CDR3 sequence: CASSSVGTEAFF. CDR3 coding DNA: TGTGCCAGCAGTTCGGTGGGCACTGAAGCTTTCTTT.

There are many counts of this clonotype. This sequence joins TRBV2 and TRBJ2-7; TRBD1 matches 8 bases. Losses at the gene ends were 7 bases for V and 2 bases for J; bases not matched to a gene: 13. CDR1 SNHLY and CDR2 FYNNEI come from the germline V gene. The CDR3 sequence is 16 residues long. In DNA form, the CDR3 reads TGTGCCAGCACCGGGGGCCGGGACAGGCTCACCTACGAGCAGTACTTC. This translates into CASTGGRDRLTYEQYF. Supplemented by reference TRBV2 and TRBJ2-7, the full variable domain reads EPEVTQTPSHQVTQMGQEVILRCVPISNHLYFYWYRQILGQKVEFLVSFYNNEISEKSEIFDDQFSVERPDGSNFTLKIRSTKLEDSAMYFCASTGGRDRLTYEQYFGPGTRLTVT.

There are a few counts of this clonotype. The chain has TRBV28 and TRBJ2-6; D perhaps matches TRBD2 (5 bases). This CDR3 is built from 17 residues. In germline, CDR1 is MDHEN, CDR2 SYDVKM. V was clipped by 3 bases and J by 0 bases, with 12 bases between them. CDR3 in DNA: TGTGCCAGCAGTTTGTTTTGGGAGAGCTCTGGGGCCAACGTCCTGACTTTC. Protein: CASSLFWESSGANVLTF.

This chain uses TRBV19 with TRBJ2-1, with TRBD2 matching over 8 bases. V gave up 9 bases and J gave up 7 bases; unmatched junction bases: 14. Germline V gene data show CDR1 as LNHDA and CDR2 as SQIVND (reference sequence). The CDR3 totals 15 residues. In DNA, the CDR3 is TGTGCCAGCCCTACCCCGGGACTAGACTTGAATGAGCAGTTCTTC. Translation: CASPTPGLDLNEQFF.

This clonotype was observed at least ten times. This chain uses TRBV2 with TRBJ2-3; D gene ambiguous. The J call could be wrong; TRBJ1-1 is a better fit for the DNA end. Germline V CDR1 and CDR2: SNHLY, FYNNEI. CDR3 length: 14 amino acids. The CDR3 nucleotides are TGTGCCAGCAGTGAAGCACGGGGTTACAAGGAGGCTTTCTTT. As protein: CASSEARGYKEAFF.

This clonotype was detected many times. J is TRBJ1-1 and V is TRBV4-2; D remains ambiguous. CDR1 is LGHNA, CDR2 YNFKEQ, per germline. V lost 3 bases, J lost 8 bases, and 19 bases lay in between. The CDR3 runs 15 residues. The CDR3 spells CASSQDPGRPHEAFF. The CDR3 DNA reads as TGTGCCAGCAGCCAGGACCCCGGGAGGCCCCACGAAGCTTTCTTT.

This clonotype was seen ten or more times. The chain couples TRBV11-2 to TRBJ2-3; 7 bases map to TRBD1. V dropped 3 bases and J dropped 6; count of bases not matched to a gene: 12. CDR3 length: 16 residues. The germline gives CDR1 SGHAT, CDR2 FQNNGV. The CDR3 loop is CASSFRDSPPRDTQYF. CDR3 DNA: TGTGCCAGCAGCTTCCGGGACAGCCCGCCCCGGGATACGCAGTATTTT.

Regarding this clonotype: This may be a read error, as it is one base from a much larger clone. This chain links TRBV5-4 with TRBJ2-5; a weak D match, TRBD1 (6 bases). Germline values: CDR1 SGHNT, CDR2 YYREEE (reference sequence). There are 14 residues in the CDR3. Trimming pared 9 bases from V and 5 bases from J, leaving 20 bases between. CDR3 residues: CAISSQGRGETQYF. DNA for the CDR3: TGTGCCATCAGTTCCCAGGGGAGAGGGGAGACCCAGTACTTC.

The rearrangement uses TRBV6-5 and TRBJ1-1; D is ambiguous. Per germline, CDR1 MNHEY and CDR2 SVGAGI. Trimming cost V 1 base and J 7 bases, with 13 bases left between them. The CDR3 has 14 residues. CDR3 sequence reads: CASSYYRGRSEAFF. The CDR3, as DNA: TGTGCCAGCAGTTACTATCGGGGTAGGAGTGAAGCTTTCTTT.

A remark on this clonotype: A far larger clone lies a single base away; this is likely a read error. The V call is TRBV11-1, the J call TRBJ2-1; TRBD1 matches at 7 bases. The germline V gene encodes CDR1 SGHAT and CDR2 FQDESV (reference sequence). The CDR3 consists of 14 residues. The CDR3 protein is CAGSPGQGVGEQFF. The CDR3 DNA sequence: TGTGCCGGCAGCCCGGGTCAGGGGGTAGGTGAGCAGTTCTTC.

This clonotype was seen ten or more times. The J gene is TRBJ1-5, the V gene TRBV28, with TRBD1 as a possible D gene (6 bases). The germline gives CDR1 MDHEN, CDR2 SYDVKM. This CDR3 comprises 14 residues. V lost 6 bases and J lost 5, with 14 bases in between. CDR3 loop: CASRKGGGHQPQHF. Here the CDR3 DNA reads TGTGCCAGCAGAAAAGGGGGGGGTCATCAGCCCCAGCATTTT.

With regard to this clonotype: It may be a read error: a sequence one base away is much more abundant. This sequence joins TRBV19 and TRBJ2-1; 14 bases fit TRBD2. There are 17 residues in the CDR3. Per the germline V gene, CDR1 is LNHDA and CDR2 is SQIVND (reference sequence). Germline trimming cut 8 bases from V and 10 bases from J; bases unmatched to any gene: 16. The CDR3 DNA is TGTGCCAGTCGTCCGGGACACGGGACTAGCGGGAGCAACGAGCAGTTCTTC. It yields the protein CASRPGHGTSGSNEQFF.

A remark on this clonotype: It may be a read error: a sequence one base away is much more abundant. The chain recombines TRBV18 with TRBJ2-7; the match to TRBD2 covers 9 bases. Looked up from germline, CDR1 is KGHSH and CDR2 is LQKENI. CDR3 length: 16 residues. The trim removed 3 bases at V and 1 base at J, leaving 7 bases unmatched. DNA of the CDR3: TGTGCCAGCTCACCGATAGCGGGAGTAAGGTCCTACGAGCAGTACTTC. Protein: CASSPIAGVRSYEQYF.

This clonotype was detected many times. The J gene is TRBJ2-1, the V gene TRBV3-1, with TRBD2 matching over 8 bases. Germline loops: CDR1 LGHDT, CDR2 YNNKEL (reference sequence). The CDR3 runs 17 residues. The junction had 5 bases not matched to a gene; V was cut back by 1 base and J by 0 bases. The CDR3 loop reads CASSQAGAGVSYNEQFF. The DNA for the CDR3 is TGTGCCAGCAGCCAAGCAGGAGCGGGAGTCTCCTACAATGAGCAGTTCTTC.

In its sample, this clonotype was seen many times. CDR3 DNA sequence: TGTGCCAGCAGCCCTACAGGGGGAAGACAGCCCCAGCATTTT. Amino acids: CASSPTGGRQPQHF. The V call is TRBV7-2, the J call TRBJ1-5, with 8 bases that match TRBD1. The ends lost 5 bases at V and 7 bases at J; junction bases unmatched: 7. The germline V gene encodes CDR1 SGHTA and CDR2 FQGNSA. The CDR3 length is 14 residues. Filled out from reference TRBV7-2 and TRBJ1-5, the complete variable domain reads GAGVSQSPSNKVTEKGKDVELRCDPISGHTALYWYRQSLGQGLEFLIYFQGNSAPDKSGLPSDRFSAERTGGSVSTLTIQRTQQEDSAVYLCASSPTGGRQPQHFGDGTRLSIL.

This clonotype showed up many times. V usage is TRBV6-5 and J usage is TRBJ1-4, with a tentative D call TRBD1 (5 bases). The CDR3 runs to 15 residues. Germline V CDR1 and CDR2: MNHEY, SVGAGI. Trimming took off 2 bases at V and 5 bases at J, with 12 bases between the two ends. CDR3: CASSYQGRANEKLFF. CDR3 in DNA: TGTGCCAGCAGTTACCAGGGACGGGCGAATGAAAAACTGTTTTTT.

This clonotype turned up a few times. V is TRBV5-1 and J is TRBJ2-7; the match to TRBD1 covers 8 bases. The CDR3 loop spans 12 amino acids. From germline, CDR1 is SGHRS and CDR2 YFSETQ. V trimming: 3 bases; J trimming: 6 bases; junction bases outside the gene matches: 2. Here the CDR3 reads CASSWTGSEQYF. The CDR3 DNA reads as TGCGCCAGCAGCTGGACAGGGTCCGAGCAGTACTTC.

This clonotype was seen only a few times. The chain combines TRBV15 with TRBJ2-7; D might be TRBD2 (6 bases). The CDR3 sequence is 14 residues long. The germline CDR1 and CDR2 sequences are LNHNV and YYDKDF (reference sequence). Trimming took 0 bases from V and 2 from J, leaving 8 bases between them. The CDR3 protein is CATSRDPGAYEQYF. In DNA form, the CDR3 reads TGTGCCACCAGCAGAGACCCGGGAGCCTACGAGCAGTACTTC.

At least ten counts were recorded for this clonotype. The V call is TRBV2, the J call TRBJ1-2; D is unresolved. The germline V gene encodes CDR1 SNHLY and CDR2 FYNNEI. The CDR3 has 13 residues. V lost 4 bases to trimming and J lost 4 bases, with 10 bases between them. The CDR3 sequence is CASSGQVGYGYTF. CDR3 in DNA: TGTGCCAGCAGTGGGCAGGTCGGCTATGGCTACACCTTC.